The sample holds a few counts of the clone carrying this T cell receptor (beta chain). This CDR3 is built from 15 residues. The germline V gene encodes CDR1 MNHEY and CDR2 SVGAGI. V lost 5 bases and J lost 1; bases outside the gene matches: 7. This entry comes from a study of T cells after yellow fever vaccination. Researchers made TCR cDNA using 5'RACE template switching, and this step added a universal primer site and UMIs. TCRdb processed the 5' RACE reads anew with MiXCR; each CDR3 protein has one entry. The data contain about 320,000 distinct CDR3 sequences, approximately 12% of them seen just once; the ten biggest clones take up 3% to 3.5%.

The source was CD4+ T cells sorted from PBMCs, collected 45 days after the yellow fever booster vaccination. This TCR was sampled from a man aged 18 to 29 who received the YFV17D yellow fever vaccine. The chain couples TRBV6-5 to TRBJ1-1, with 7 bases lining up with TRBD1. CDR3: CASSTAGTANTEAFF. For the CDR3, the DNA is TGTGCCAGCAGTACCGCCGGGACAGCGAACACTGAAGCTTTCTTT.